This T cell receptor beta chain was captured by sequencing in a study of blood T cell repertoires in COVID-19. V shed 3 bases and J shed 6 bases, with 18 bases lying between them. The CDR3 has 15 amino acids. TCRdb's copy holds only in-frame clones and misses some; the assay was immunoSEQ multiplex PCR. The table lists roughly 420,000 clones, approximately 88% of them singletons. The sequence was obtained from a woman aged 25 to 39 with acute COVID-19. The chain recombines TRBV23-1 with TRBJ2-7; a weak D match, TRBD1 (5 bases). TRBV23-1 is an ORF; its function is uncertain. Input material: PBMCs or T cells enriched from blood (not recorded which). The chain's CDR3 is CASSHSGHIGLEQYF. Written as DNA, the CDR3 is TGCGCCAGCAGTCACTCAGGACATATAGGTCTCGAGCAGTACTTC.